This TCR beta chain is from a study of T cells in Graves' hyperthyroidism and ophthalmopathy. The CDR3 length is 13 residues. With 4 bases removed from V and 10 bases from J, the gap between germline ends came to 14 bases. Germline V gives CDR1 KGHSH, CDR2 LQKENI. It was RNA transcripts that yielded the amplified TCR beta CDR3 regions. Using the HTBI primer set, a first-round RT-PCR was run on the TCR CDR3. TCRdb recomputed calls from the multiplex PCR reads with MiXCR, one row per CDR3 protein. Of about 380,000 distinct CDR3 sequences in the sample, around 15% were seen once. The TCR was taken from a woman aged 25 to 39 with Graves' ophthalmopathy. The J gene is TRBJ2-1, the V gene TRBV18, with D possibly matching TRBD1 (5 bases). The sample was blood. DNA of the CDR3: TGTGCCAGCTCACGAGACAGCCCGGACGAGCAGTTCTTC. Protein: CASSRDSPDEQFF.